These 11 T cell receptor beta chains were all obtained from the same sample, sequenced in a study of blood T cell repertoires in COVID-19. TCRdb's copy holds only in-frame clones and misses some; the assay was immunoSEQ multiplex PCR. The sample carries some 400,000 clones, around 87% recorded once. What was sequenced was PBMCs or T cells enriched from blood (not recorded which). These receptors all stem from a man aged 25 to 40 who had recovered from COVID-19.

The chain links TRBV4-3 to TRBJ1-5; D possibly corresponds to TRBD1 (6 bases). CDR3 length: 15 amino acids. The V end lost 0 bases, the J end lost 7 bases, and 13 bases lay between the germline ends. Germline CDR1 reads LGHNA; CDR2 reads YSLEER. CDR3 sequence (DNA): TGCGCCAGCAGCCAAGACCGGGGGGCAGAGCAGCCCCAGCATTTT. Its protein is CASSQDRGAEQPQHF.

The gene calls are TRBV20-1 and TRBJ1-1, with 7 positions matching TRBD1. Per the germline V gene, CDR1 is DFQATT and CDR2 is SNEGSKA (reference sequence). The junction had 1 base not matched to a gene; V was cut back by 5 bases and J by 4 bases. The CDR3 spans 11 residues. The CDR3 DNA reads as TGCAGTGCTCACAGGGGCACTGAAGCTTTCTTT. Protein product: CSAHRGTEAFF.

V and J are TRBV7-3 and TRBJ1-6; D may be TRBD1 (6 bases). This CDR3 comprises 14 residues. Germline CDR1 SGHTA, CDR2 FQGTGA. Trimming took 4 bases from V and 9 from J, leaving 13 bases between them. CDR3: CASSSTGAASPLHF. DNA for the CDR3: TGTGCCAGCAGCTCGACAGGAGCTGCTTCACCCCTCCACTTT.

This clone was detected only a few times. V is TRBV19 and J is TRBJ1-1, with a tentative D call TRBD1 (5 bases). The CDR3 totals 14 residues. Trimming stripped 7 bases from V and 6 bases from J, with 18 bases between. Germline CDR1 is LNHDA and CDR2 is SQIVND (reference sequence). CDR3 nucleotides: TGTGCCAGTATTCCGGGTCTCCCGGGGGCTGAAGCTTTCTTT. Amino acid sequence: CASIPGLPGAEAFF.

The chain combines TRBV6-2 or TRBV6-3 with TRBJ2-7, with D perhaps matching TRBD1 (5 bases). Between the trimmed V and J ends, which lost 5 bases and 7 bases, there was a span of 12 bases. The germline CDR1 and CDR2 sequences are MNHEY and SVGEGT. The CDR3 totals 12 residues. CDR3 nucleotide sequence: TGTGCCAGCAGTGACCAGGGTACAGAGCAGTACTTC. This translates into CASSDQGTEQYF.

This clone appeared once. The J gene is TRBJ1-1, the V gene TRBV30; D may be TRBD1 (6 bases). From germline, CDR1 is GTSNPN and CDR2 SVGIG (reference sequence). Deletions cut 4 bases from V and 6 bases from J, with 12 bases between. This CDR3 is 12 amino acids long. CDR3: CAWKGTHSEAFF. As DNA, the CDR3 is TGTGCCTGGAAGGGGACACACTCTGAAGCTTTCTTT.

In DNA, the CDR3 is TGTGCCAGCAGCCCAGGGACTTTTGGAAACACCATATATTTT. Its translation is CASSPGTFGNTIYF. The gene calls are TRBV5-8 and TRBJ1-3; TRBD1 is a possible D gene (5 bases). Per the germline V gene, CDR1 is SGHTS and CDR2 is YDEGEE. CDR3 length equals 14 residues. Trimming shortened V by 4 bases and J by 3 bases, and 11 bases separated the two germline ends.

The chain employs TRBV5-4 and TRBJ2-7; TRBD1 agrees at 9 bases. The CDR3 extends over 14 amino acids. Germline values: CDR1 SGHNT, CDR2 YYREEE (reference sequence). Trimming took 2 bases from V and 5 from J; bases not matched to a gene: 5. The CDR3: CASSFRDREDEQYF. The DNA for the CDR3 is TGTGCCAGCAGCTTCCGGGACAGGGAAGACGAGCAGTACTTC. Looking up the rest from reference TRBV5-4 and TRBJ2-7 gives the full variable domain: ETGVTQSPTHLIKTRGQQVTLRCSSQSGHNTVSWYQQALGQGPQFIFQYYREEENGRGNFPPRFSGLQFPNYSSELNVNALELDDSALYLCASSFRDREDEQYFGPGTRLTVT.

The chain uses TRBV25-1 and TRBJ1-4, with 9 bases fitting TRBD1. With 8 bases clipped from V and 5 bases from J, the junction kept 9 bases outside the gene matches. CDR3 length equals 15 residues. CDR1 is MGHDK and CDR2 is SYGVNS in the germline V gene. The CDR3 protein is CASQRPGTGNEKLFF. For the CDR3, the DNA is TGTGCCAGCCAGCGACCCGGGACAGGGAATGAAAAACTGTTTTTT.

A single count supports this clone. The CDR3 DNA follows: TGTGCCAGCAGTTTGACAGGTCCCGGGGAGCTGTTTTTT. Translation: CASSLTGPGELFF. This chain uses TRBV27 with TRBJ2-2; possibly TRBD1 for D (6 bases). Trimming took 3 bases from V and 6 from J, leaving 8 bases between them. In germline, CDR1 is MNHEY, CDR2 SMNVEV (reference sequence). CDR3 length: 13 amino acids.

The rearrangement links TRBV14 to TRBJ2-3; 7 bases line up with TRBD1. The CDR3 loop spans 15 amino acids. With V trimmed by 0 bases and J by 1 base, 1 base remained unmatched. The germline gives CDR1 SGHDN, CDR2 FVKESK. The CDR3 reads CASSQDGTGTDTQYF. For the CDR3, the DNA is TGTGCCAGCAGCCAAGACGGGACAGGCACAGATACGCAGTATTTT.